This record covers a single T cell receptor (beta chain). What it recognizes is unknown. The donors were part of the validation cohort, which consisted of about 120 subjects and was separate from the first cohort of around 620 subjects. These data come from a study of cytomegalovirus exposure and HLA in healthy donors. Study-wide context: A subsequent analysis stated that the 100 to 150 validation repertoires were run on the same platform as the roughly 620 first-cohort repertoires. Findings and limits, study-wide: Some TCR beta chains (about 170 of them) were listed as cytomegalovirus-associated. A few of the chains that were CMV-associated were confirmed in vitro to be specific for CMV antigens.

The CDR3 is made up of 16 amino acids. The V end lost 2 bases, the J end lost 7 bases, and 20 bases lay between the germline ends. Germline V gene sequence: CDR1 MGHRA, CDR2 YSYEKL. Produced via immunoSEQ multiplex PCR; TCRdb's table is partial and in-frame only. The table records about 200,000 clones, around 80% of them present only once. This TCR came from a young woman in good health and CMV-seronegative. This rearrangement joins TRBV4-1 to TRBJ1-2; a weak D match, TRBD1 (6 bases). The sequenced sample was PBMCs. The CDR3 DNA reads TGCGCCAGCAGCCAACCCCGGGACACAATCCGAACTGGCTACACCTTC. As protein: CASSQPRDTIRTGYTF.